This T cell receptor beta chain stems from a study of T cells after yellow fever vaccination (dated by TCRdb to about 2019). Background on the whole study: The SMART-Seq v4 Ultra Low Input RNA kit was used to prepare libraries from fractions with low cell numbers. To follow T-cell clones before and after both primary and booster YFV17D yellow fever vaccination, bulk TCR alpha and beta repertoires underwent longitudinal sequencing. Blood was drawn at multiple timepoints before and after primary and secondary immunization, with bulk PBMC replicates and cell subsets isolated. Two healthy male donors made up the cohort, one aged 18 to 30 years and the other aged 30 to 40 years.

Trimming at the junction amounts to 0 bases on V and 6 bases on J, and the germline ends lie 17 bases apart. Looking up the germline V gene yields CDR1 SGHRS and CDR2 YFSETQ. The CDR3 numbers 16 residues from cysteine through phenylalanine. Only CDR3 DNA remains: 48 bases, in frame from the first base. Overall results and qualifications from the work: The secondary T-cell response was weaker than the primary response but faster, peaking on day 5 instead of day 15. Because abundant contaminating clonotypes from the bulk population could be contained in FACS-sorted repertoires, computational filtering was required. After the booster, most clones that had expanded after primary vaccination were detected again (nearly 98% of CD4 and more than 80% of CD8), suggesting broad maintenance of memory. A small share of clonotypes occurred in both CD4 and CD8 compartments, likely arising from convergent recombination. Because only two donors were included in the study, the extent to which the findings can be generalized is limited.

The treatment or condition label corresponds to: live attenuated yellow fever vaccine strain. A standard Ficoll-Paque protocol was used to isolate PBMCs from peripheral blood. CD4 and CD8 T-cell fractions were isolated with Dynabeads CD4 and CD8 positive selection kits. TriZol was used to extract RNA from bulk PBMCs, from CD4 and CD8 fractions, and from dextramer-positive and dextramer-negative fractions. Synthesis of TCR cDNA relied on 5'RACE template switching, a step that introduced a universal primer site along with unique molecular identifiers. cDNA synthesis was primed from both the TCR alpha and TCR beta constant segments. Libraries were amplified in two PCR steps, with sample barcodes and sequencing adapters added in the second step. Sequencing of libraries was performed on Illumina HiSeq 2500 (2x100 bp) or NovaSeq (2x150 bp). The paper's processing steps were these. MIGEC handled demultiplexing of reads and collapsing into UMI consensus sequences, while MiXCR performed V(D)J alignment. Using edgeR on replicate PBMC samples, clonotypes were called vaccine-responding if FDR was below 0.01 and the log2 fold change was above 5 up to day 15. CD4 or CD8 identity was assigned to each bulk clonotype according to whether the clonotype was present at higher abundance in the sequenced CD4 repertoire or the sequenced CD8 repertoire. TCRdb handled the public reads itself, with Q25 trimming in fastp and clone calling in MiXCR, and kept productive beta chains. Every distinct CDR3 protein forms one entry, paired with its most common genes and DNA. What appears here as the V and J calls and clone size reflects TCRdb's work, not the paper's. The sample table holds 100,000 to 150,000 distinct CDR3 sequences, of which nearly 7.5% were seen once. The ten largest clonotypes hold roughly 2.6% of the sample.

This clonotype appeared many times. Its antigen is currently not known. Base-call qualities are not available, and no considerably larger clone is one nucleotide away. Recombination linked TRBV5-1 to TRBJ2-3; confidence is insufficient to name the D gene. This clonotype originated in a man aged 18 to 30 who received the YFV17D yellow fever vaccine. The sequenced sample was CD4+ T cells sorted from PBMCs, obtained approximately 11 days after the first yellow fever vaccination. The nucleotides read TGCGCCAGCAGCTTGGCCTGGACCGACCTAGGGGATACGCAGTATTTT. Its coded protein is CASSLAWTDLGDTQYF.